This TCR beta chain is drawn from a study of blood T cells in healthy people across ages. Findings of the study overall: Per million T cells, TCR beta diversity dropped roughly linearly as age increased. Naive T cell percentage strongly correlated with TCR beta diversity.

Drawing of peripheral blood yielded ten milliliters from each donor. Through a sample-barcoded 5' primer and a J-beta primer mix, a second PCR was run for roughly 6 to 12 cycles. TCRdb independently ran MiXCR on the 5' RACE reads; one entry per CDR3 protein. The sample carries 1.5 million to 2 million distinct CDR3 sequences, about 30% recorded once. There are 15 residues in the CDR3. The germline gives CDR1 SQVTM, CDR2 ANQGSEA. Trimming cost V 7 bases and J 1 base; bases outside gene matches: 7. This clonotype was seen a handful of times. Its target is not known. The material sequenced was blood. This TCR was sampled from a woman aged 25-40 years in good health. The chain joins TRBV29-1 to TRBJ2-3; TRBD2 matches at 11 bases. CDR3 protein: CSATGTSGRTDTQYF. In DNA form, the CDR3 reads TGCAGCGCTACTGGGACTAGCGGCCGCACAGATACGCAGTATTTT.